This passage covers 21 T cell receptor beta chains from one sample sequenced in a study of cytomegalovirus exposure and HLA in healthy donors. This PCR relied on a set of 60 Vbeta primers and 13 Jbeta primers. Assay used: immunoSEQ multiplex PCR; TCRdb lists only in-frame clones, some missing. The table has 190,000 or so clones, 65% to 85% seen once; the top ten hold around 0.1%. Sequenced input: PBMCs. The receptors originated from a boy aged 2 to 9 in good health and CMV-seronegative.

In its sample, this clone was seen a few times. Its ends do not fully match the called genes, so a read error is possible. The same CDR3 can be traced to other DNA sequences in this sample. The genes are TRBV7-7 and TRBJ1-4, with D perhaps matching TRBD1 (5 bases). Germline lookup yields CDR1 SSHAT and CDR2 FNYEAQ (reference sequence). The CDR3 runs 17 residues. CDR3: CASSLIGVGGENEKLFF. The CDR3 DNA is TGTGCTAGCAGCTTAATTGGGGTGGGGGGGGAGAATGAAAAACTGTTTTTT.

The V call is TRBV9, the J call TRBJ2-7, with 7 positions matching TRBD2. J lost 3 bases, V lost 0 bases, and 9 bases had no gene match. The CDR3 covers 16 residues. The germline V gene encodes CDR1 SGDLS and CDR2 YYNGEE. The CDR3 reads CASSVGSGEGNYEQYF. The CDR3 DNA is TGTGCCAGCAGCGTAGGATCCGGGGAGGGAAACTACGAGCAGTACTTC.

V and J are TRBV10-3 and TRBJ1-1; tentative D call: TRBD1 (5 bases). Trimming pared 2 bases from V and 10 bases from J, leaving 14 bases between. The CDR3 is made up of 13 amino acids. Germline lookup yields CDR1 ENHRY and CDR2 SYGVKD. The CDR3 DNA sequence: TGTGCCATCAGTGAGACGGGGGTTTGGGCAGCTTTCTTT. Amino acids: CAISETGVWAAFF.

The V call is TRBV15, the J call TRBJ1-1; D not resolved. Trimming took off 4 bases at V and 8 bases at J, with 11 bases between the two ends. Germline assignment: CDR1 LNHNV and CDR2 YYDKDF (reference sequence). The CDR3 length is 12 residues. The CDR3 loop is CATSTLRKEAFF. The CDR3 bases are TGTGCCACCAGCACCCTACGAAAGGAAGCTTTCTTT.

The sample holds a few counts of this clone. This chain links TRBV7-9 with TRBJ2-1; tentative D call: TRBD1 (5 bases). Germline V gene sequence: CDR1 SEHNR, CDR2 FQNEAQ (reference sequence). Trimming left V 5 bases short and J 0 bases short, with 11 bases between. The CDR3 is 15 amino acids. The CDR3 sequence: CASSRGDHSYNEQFF. The CDR3 DNA reads as TGTGCCAGCAGCAGGGGCGACCACTCCTACAATGAGCAGTTCTTC.

This clone was seen a handful of times. The chain uses TRBV11-2 and TRBJ2-1, with 10 bases aligning to TRBD2. Germline assignment: CDR1 SGHAT and CDR2 FQNNGV. Trimming cost V 8 bases and J 9 bases; bases outside gene matches: 10. This CDR3 is 14 amino acids long. In DNA, the CDR3 is TGTGCCAGCCGTCTTAGCGGGGGGATTATTGAGCAGTTCTTC. It yields the protein CASRLSGGIIEQFF.

The chain combines TRBV6-1 with TRBJ2-1; 8 positions match TRBD2. Germline V CDR1 and CDR2: MNHNS, SASEGT. The V segment lost 4 bases and the J segment 6 bases; nucleotides outside the gene matches: 5. This CDR3 contains 14 residues. CDR3 residues: CASSVQRGSNEQFF. Written as DNA, the CDR3 is TGTGCCAGCAGTGTCCAGCGGGGGAGCAATGAGCAGTTCTTC.

J is TRBJ1-1 and V is TRBV5-4; 8 bases are a match to TRBD1. This CDR3 region has 17 residues. V trimming: 0 bases; J trimming: 8 bases; junction bases outside the gene matches: 15. Germline loops: CDR1 SGHNT, CDR2 YYREEE (reference sequence). The CDR3 sequence is CASSLAGRQGLGREAFF. Here the CDR3 DNA reads TGTGCCAGCAGCTTGGCGGGCAGACAGGGGCTCGGTCGGGAAGCTTTCTTT.

CDR3 sequence reads: CASSLGSTFSYNEQFF. Here the CDR3 DNA reads TGTGCCAGCAGCTTAGGTTCGACTTTTTCCTACAATGAGCAGTTCTTC. The chain uses TRBV11-1 and TRBJ2-1; D call uncertain. Germline V gene lookup returns CDR1 SGHAT and CDR2 FQDESV (reference sequence). Trimming shortened V by 1 base and J by 1 base, and 11 bases separated the two germline ends. This CDR3 is 16 amino acids long.

This clone was picked up one time. This sequence joins TRBV6-5 and TRBJ2-1; D remains unclear. The length of the CDR3 is 13 residues. V was trimmed by 0 bases and J by 8 bases, leaving 8 bases between them. The V gene's germline CDR1 is MNHEY and CDR2 SVGAGI. CDR3 residues: CASSYSPFYEQFF. The DNA of the CDR3 is TGTGCCAGCAGTTACTCCCCTTTCTATGAGCAGTTCTTC.

This clone was observed a few times. The rearrangement links TRBV2 to TRBJ2-2, with TRBD2 identical over 12 bases. J gave up 3 bases and V 3 bases, and 11 bases lay outside the gene matches. Germline CDR1 SNHLY, CDR2 FYNNEI. The CDR3 has 19 amino acids. CDR3 in DNA: TGTGCCAGCAGTGAGGCTAGGCTAGCGGGGGGGCCGGACACCGGGGAGCTGTTTTTT. Translated: CASSEARLAGGPDTGELFF.

The chain employs TRBV7-9 and TRBJ1-1; 7 nucleotides agree with TRBD1. Germline CDR1 and CDR2: SEHNR and FQNEAQ (reference sequence). The CDR3 is made up of 15 amino acids. V was clipped by 1 base and J by 6 bases; unmatched bases: 8. CDR3: CASSLEGARNPEAFF. The CDR3 DNA reads as TGTGCCAGCAGCTTAGAGGGGGCGCGAAATCCTGAAGCTTTCTTT. The whole variable domain, remainder taken from reference TRBV7-9 and TRBJ1-1, is DTGVSQNPRHKITKRGQNVTFRCDPISEHNRLYWYRQTLGQGPEFLTYFQNEAQLEKSRLLSDRFSAERPKGSFSTLEIQRTEQGDSAMYLCASSLEGARNPEAFFGQGTRLTVV.

The chain couples TRBV7-2 to TRBJ2-7; 9 bases match TRBD2. Germline V gene sequence: CDR1 SGHTA, CDR2 FQGNSA. The V segment lost 8 bases and the J segment 6 bases; nucleotides outside the gene matches: 11. The CDR3 totals 14 residues. The CDR3 spells CASGLGGGAVEQYF. The CDR3 coding sequence is TGTGCCAGCGGACTGGGCGGGGGGGCCGTCGAGCAGTACTTC.

The rearrangement joins TRBV7-3 to TRBJ1-6; D is possibly TRBD1 (5 bases). Germline loops: CDR1 SGHTA, CDR2 FQGTGA. Trimming took 0 bases from V and 10 from J, leaving 10 bases between them. The CDR3 has 14 amino acids. CDR3 protein: CASSLTPGQSPLHF. Here the CDR3 DNA reads TGTGCCAGCAGCTTAACACCAGGGCAGTCACCCCTCCACTTT.

Of note for this clone: The junction departs from germline at one end; a sequencing error may be responsible. The chain carries TRBV7-7 and TRBJ2-3; perhaps TRBD2 as D (5 bases). This CDR3 comprises 13 residues. The germline CDR1 and CDR2 sequences are SSHAT and FNYEAQ (reference sequence). The CDR3 is CASSPGFTDTQYF. CDR3 coding DNA: TGTGCTAGCAGCCCGGGATTCACAGATACGCAGTATTTT.

The V and J genes are TRBV5-4 and TRBJ2-2; TRBD1 is a possible D gene (5 bases). CDR1 and CDR2 (germline): SGHNT, YYREEE (reference sequence). V was trimmed by 0 bases and J by 3 bases, leaving 9 bases between them. The CDR3 covers 15 residues. The CDR3 spells CASSLDRGDTGELFF. The CDR3 nucleotides are TGTGCCAGCAGCTTGGATAGGGGCGACACCGGGGAGCTGTTTTTT.

This sequence joins TRBV7-9 and TRBJ2-7, with D possibly TRBD2 on 5 matching bases. Germline V CDR1 and CDR2: SEHNR, FQNEAQ (reference sequence). V was cut by 3 bases and J by 2 bases, with 8 bases left in between. This CDR3 is built from 13 residues. The CDR3 DNA sequence: TGTGCCAGCAGCTTGTTCGGGGCCTACGAGCAGTACTTC. This codes for CASSLFGAYEQYF. Based on the CDR3 plus reference TRBV7-9 and TRBJ2-7, the full variable domain is DTGVSQNPRHKITKRGQNVTFRCDPISEHNRLYWYRQTLGQGPEFLTYFQNEAQLEKSRLLSDRFSAERPKGSFSTLEIQRTEQGDSAMYLCASSLFGAYEQYFGPGTRLTVT.

The chain combines TRBV6-6 with TRBJ2-3, with TRBD2 matching 9 bases. Germline values: CDR1 MNHNY, CDR2 SVGAGI (reference sequence). Trimming cost V 5 bases and J 2 bases; bases outside gene matches: 2. The CDR3 runs 14 residues. CDR3 region: CASSLAGSTDTQYF. CDR3 bases: TGTGCCAGCAGTCTAGCGGGGTCCACAGATACGCAGTATTTT.

The chain joins TRBV6-6 to TRBJ1-6, with 7 bases aligning to TRBD1. The length of the CDR3 is 16 residues. The V gene end was trimmed by 4 bases and the J gene end by 5 bases; junction bases not matched to a gene: 8. Germline V lookup: CDR1 MNHNY, CDR2 SVGAGI (reference sequence). The CDR3 loop is CASSWVPGQHNSPLHF. CDR3 in DNA: TGTGCCAGCAGTTGGGTGCCGGGACAGCATAATTCACCCCTCCACTTT.

The chain uses TRBV11-1 and TRBJ2-7; D is ambiguous. The germline V gene encodes CDR1 SGHAT and CDR2 FQDESV (reference sequence). V was cut by 0 bases and J by 0 bases, with 9 bases left in between. The CDR3 has 15 residues. CDR3 coding DNA: TGTGCCAGCAGCTTAGCGTACGGCGGCTCCTACGAGCAGTACTTC. As protein: CASSLAYGGSYEQYF.

This chain links TRBV15 with TRBJ2-5; TRBD2 is a possible D gene (6 bases). The end of the DNA is better explained by TRBJ2-7, so the J call may be wrong. Germline loops: CDR1 LNHNV, CDR2 YYDKDF (reference sequence). The CDR3 spans 15 residues. The CDR3 DNA is TGTGCCACCAGCAGACAATCCGGGAGAAGCTACGAGCAGTACTTC. It is translated as CATSRQSGRSYEQYF.